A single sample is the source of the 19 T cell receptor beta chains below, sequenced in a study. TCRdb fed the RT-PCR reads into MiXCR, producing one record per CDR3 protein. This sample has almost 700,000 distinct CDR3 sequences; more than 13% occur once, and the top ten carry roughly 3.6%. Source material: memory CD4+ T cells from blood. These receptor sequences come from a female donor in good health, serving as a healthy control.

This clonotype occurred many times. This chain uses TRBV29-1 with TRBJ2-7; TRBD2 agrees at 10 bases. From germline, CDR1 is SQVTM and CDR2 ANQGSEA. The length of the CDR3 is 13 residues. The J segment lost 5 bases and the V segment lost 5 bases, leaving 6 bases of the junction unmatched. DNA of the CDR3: TGCAGCGTTACCCCTAGCGGGAGAGACGAGCAGTACTTC. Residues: CSVTPSGRDEQYF.

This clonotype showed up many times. The CDR3 bases are TGTGCCTGGTCCAAAGGGGGTTTCACTGAAGCTTTCTTT. Translating gives CAWSKGGFTEAFF. The rearrangement links TRBV30 to TRBJ1-1, with D perhaps TRBD1 (6 bases). With 5 bases removed from V and 4 bases from J, the gap between germline ends came to 14 bases. Germline assignment: CDR1 GTSNPN and CDR2 SVGIG (reference sequence). CDR3 length: 13 residues.

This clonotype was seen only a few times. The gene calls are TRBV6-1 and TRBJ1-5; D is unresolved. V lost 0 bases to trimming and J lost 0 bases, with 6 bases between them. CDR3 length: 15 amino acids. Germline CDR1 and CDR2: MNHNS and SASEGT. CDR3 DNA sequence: TGTGCCAGCAGTGAAGCCATCAATAGCAATCAGCCCCAGCATTTT. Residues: CASSEAINSNQPQHF.

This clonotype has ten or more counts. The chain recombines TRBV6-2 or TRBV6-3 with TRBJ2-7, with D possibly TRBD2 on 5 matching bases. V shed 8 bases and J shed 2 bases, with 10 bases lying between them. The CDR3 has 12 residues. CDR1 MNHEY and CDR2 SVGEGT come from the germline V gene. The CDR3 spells CASRAGAYEQYF. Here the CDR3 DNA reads TGTGCCAGCCGCGCGGGTGCCTACGAGCAGTACTTC.

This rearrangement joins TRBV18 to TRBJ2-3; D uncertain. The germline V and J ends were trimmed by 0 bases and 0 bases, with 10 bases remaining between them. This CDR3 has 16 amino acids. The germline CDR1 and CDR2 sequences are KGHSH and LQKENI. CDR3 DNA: TGTGCCAGCTCACCACCGTATCCAGCTAGCACAGATACGCAGTATTTT. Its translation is CASSPPYPASTDTQYF. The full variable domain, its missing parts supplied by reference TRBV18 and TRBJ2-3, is NAGVMQNPRHLVRRRGQEARLRCSPMKGHSHVYWYRQLPEEGLKFMVYLQKENIIDESGMPKERFSAEFPKEGPSILRIQQVVRGDSAAYFCASSPPYPASTDTQYFGPGTRLTVL.

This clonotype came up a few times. This CDR3 is CASSVMNVVSNEQFF. The DNA for the CDR3 is TGTGCCAGCAGTGTTATGAATGTAGTCAGCAATGAGCAGTTCTTC. This chain connects TRBV6-1 to TRBJ2-1; D unclear. The CDR3 loop spans 15 amino acids. Germline CDR1 is MNHNS and CDR2 is SASEGT. V was trimmed by 4 bases and J by 6 bases, leaving 16 bases between them.

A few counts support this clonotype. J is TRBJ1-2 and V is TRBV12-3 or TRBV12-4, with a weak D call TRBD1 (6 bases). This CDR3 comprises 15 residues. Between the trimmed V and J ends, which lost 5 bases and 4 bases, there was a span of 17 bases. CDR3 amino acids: CASSPTPPGVYGYTF. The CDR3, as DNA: TGTGCCAGCAGTCCAACCCCCCCAGGGGTCTATGGCTACACCTTC.

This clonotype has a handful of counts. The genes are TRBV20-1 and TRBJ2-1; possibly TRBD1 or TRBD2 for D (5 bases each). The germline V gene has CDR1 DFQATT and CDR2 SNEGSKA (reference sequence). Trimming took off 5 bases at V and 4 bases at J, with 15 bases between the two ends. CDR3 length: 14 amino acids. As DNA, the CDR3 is TGCAGTGCTCGAAGGGACGCGGGTTACAATGAGCAGTTCTTC. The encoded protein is CSARRDAGYNEQFF.

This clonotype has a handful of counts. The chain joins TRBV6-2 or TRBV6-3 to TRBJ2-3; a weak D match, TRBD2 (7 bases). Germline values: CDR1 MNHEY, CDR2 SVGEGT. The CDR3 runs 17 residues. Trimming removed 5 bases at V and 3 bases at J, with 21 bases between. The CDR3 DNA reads TGTGCCAGCAGTACATACTGGCGGGGGCTCGCGACAGATACGCAGTATTTT. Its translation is CASSTYWRGLATDTQYF.

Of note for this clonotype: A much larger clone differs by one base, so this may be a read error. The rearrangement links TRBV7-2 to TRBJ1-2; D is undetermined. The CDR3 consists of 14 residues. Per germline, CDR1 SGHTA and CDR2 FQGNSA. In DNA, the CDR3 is TGTGCCATCAGCTTCTACCAGCCTTCCAGCGGCTACACCTTC. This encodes CAISFYQPSSGYTF.

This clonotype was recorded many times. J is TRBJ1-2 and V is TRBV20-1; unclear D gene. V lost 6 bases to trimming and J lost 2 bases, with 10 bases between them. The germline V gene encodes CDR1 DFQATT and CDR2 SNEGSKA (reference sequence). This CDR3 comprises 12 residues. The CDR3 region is CSAWVANYGYTF. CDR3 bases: TGCAGTGCCTGGGTGGCGAACTATGGCTACACCTTC.

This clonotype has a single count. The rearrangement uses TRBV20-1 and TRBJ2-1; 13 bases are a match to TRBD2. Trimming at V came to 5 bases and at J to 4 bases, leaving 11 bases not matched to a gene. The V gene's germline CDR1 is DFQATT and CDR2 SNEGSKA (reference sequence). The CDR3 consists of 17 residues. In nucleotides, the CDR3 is TGCAGTGCTCCGCGACTAGCGGGAGGCCCACGGTACAATGAGCAGTTCTTC. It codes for CSAPRLAGGPRYNEQFF.

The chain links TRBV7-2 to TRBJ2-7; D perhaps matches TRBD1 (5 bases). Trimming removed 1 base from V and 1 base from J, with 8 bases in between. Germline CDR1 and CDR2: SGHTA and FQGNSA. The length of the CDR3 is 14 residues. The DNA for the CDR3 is TGTGCCAGCAGCTTAGACAGGTGGTCCTACGAGCAGTACTTC. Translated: CASSLDRWSYEQYF.

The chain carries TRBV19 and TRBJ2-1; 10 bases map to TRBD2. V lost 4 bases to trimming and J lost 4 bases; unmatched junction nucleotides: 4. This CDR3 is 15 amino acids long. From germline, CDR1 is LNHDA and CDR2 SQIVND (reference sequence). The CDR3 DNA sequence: TGTGCCAGTAGTAGTCAACTAGCGGGGTACAATGAGCAGTTCTTC. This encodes CASSSQLAGYNEQFF.

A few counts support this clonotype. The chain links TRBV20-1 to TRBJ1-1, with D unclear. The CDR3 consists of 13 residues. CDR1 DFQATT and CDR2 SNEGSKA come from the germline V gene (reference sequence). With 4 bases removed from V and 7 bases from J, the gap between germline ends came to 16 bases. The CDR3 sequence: CSATDPDRGEAFF. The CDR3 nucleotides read TGCAGTGCTACGGACCCGGACCGAGGTGAAGCTTTCTTT.

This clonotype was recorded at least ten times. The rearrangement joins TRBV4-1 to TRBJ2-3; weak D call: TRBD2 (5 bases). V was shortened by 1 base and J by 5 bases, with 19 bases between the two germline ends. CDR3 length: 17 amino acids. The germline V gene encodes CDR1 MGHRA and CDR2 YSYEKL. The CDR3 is CASSQAAGNADKDTQYF. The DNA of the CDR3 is TGCGCCAGCAGCCAAGCGGCGGGCAACGCCGACAAAGATACGCAGTATTTT.

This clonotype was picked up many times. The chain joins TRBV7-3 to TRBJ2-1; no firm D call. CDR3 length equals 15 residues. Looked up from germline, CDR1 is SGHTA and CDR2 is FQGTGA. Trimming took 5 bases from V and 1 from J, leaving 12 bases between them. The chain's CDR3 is CASSPSPGSYNEQFF. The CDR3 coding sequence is TGTGCCAGCAGCCCCTCTCCCGGGTCCTACAATGAGCAGTTCTTC. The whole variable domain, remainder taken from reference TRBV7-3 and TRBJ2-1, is GAGVSQTPSNKVTEKGKYVELRCDPISGHTALYWYRQSLGQGPEFLIYFQGTGAADDSGLPNDRFFAVRPEGSVSTLKIQRTERGDSAVYLCASSPSPGSYNEQFFGPGTRLTVL.

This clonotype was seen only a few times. This chain's CDR3 is CASSTPGDEQYF. For the CDR3, the DNA is TGTGCCAGCAGCACCCCAGGCGACGAGCAGTACTTC. The chain joins TRBV3-1 to TRBJ2-7, with unresolved D. The CDR3 is 12 residues long. The V gene's germline CDR1 is LGHDT and CDR2 YNNKEL (reference sequence). The germline V and J ends were trimmed by 5 bases and 5 bases, with 10 bases remaining between them.

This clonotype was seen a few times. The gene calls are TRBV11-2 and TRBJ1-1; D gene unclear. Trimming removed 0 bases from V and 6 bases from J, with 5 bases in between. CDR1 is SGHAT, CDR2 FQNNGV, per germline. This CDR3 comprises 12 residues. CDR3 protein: CASSLDLPEAFF. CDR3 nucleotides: TGTGCCAGCAGCTTAGATCTCCCTGAAGCTTTCTTT. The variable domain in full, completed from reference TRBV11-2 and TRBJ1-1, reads EAGVAQSPRYKIIEKRQSVAFWCNPISGHATLYWYQQILGQGPKLLIQFQNNGVVDDSQLPKDRFSAERLKGVDSTLKIQPAKLEDSAVYLCASSLDLPEAFFGQGTRLTVV.